The rows below give T cell receptor beta chains drawn from one sample of a study of T cell repertoires in aging, cancer and after chemotherapy. TCRdb fed the multiplex PCR reads into MiXCR, producing one record per CDR3 protein. The sample yields over 1,500 distinct CDR3 sequences, around 28% seen once. Sequenced input: blood. These receptors all come from a human donor with a blood cancer. The donor label of this sample is uncertain. CDR3s include the opening cysteine and the closing phenylalanine or tryptophan. The order of the fields is V gene, J gene, D gene, clone size, CDR3 protein, CDR3 DNA. A D gene is named only where the DNA matches it firmly. Clone size is not always given. Where it is, it says once, few, many or a class for expanded clones.

TRBV30,TRBJ2-7,NA,NA,CAWSRGTVTYEQYF,TGTGCCTGGAGCCGCGGGACGGTAACCTACGAGCAGTACTTC
TRBV20-1,TRBJ2-5,TRBD2,NA,CSKLAVGRETQYF,TGCAGTAAACTAGCGGTCGGGCGAGAGACCCAGTACTTC
TRBV5-6,TRBJ2-6,TRBD1,NA,CASSRGTGVYGANVLTF,TGTGCCAGCAGCCGCGGGACAGGGGTATATGGGGCCAACGTCCTGACTTTC
TRBV29-1,TRBJ2-7,NA,medium-sized,CSAAGTSSYEQYF,TGCAGCGCCGCCGGGACATCCTCCTACGAGCAGTACTTC
TRBV15,TRBJ1-4,NA,few,CATSRDRDTTNEKLFF,TGTGCCACCAGCAGAGATAGGGATACAACTAATGAAAAACTGTTTTTT
TRBV5-4,TRBJ2-2,NA,NA,CASSLRGLASPGELFF,TGTGCCAGCAGCTTGAGAGGTCTAGCGTCCCCCGGGGAGCTGTTTTTT
TRBV29-1,TRBJ2-1,NA,few,CSVVPWTVGNEQFF,TGCAGCGTTGTACCATGGACAGTCGGGAATGAGCAGTTCTTC
TRBV27,TRBJ2-1,TRBD1,medium-sized,CASSPWDSSYNEQFF,TGTGCCAGCAGTCCTTGGGACAGCTCCTACAATGAGCAGTTCTTC
TRBV5-6,TRBJ2-5,TRBD2,hyperexpanded,CASSLVAGGGETQYF,TGTGCCAGCAGCTTGGTTGCGGGGGGAGGAGAGACCCAGTACTTC
TRBV20-1,TRBJ1-2,NA,NA,CSATPPRQFNYGYTF,TGCAGTGCTACCCCCCCTCGCCAGTTTAACTATGGCTACACCTTC
TRBV19,TRBJ2-3,NA,NA,CASSPDGGENTQYF,TGTGCCAGTAGTCCCGACGGGGGCGAGAATACGCAGTATTTT
TRBV27,TRBJ1-1,TRBD1,few,CASSSWGQGEGAEAFF,TGTGCCAGCAGTTCGTGGGGACAGGGGGAGGGGGCTGAAGCTTTCTTT
TRBV19,TRBJ1-3,NA,few,CASRAASSGNTIYF,TGTGCCAGTAGGGCGGCCAGCTCTGGAAACACCATATATTTT
TRBV20-1,TRBJ1-3,TRBD1,NA,CSAPHPTGVGTIYF,TGCAGTGCTCCCCACCCCACAGGGGTTGGCACCATATATTTT
TRBV27,TRBJ1-1,NA,NA,CASSLSFPNTEAFF,TGTGCCAGCAGTTTATCGTTCCCGAACACTGAAGCTTTCTTT
TRBV6-2/TRBV6-3,TRBJ2-2,TRBD2,NA,CASRLIAGGAGELFF,TGTGCCAGCAGACTTATAGCGGGAGGGGCCGGGGAGCTGTTTTTT
TRBV6-1,TRBJ1-3,TRBD1,few,CASRATGGRGNTIYF,TGTGCCAGCAGGGCCACAGGGGGCAGAGGAAACACCATATATTTT
TRBV20-1,TRBJ2-7,NA,few,CSARPPGAAGYEQYF,TGCAGTGCTAGACCACCAGGAGCGGCGGGCTACGAGCAGTACTTC
TRBV6-1,TRBJ2-5,NA,medium-sized,CASKGRGDAYVETQYF,TGTGCCAGCAAAGGGAGAGGGGACGCCTATGTGGAGACCCAGTACTTC
TRBV15,TRBJ2-3,TRBD2,few,CATSNLLAGNTDTQYF,TGTGCCACCAGCAACCTACTAGCGGGGAACACAGATACGCAGTATTTT
TRBV24-1,TRBJ2-7,NA,few,CATRGAGSYEQYF,TGTGCCACCAGGGGAGCGGGCTCCTACGAGCAGTACTTC
TRBV6-6,TRBJ2-7,NA,once,CASGDAYEQYF,TGTGCCAGCGGTGATGCCTATGAACAGTACTTC
TRBV20-1,TRBJ2-1,NA,NA,CSARSLEGGSYNEQFF,TGCAGTGCCAGAAGTCTAGAGGGAGGATCCTACAATGAGCAGTTCTTC
TRBV7-9,TRBJ2-1,NA,large,CASSLPGFNNEQFF,TGTGCCAGCAGCTTGCCGGGGTTCAACAATGAGCAGTTCTTC
TRBV20-1,TRBJ1-5,NA,few,CSARGALTKQPQHF,TGCAGTGCTAGAGGGGCACTCACGAAACAGCCCCAGCATTTT
TRBV14,TRBJ2-7,TRBD2,once,CASSRSGGAYEQYF,TGTGCCAGCAGCCGCAGCGGGGGGGCCTACGAGCAGTACTTC
TRBV6-2/TRBV6-3,TRBJ1-6,NA,NA,CASAGMGDSPLHF,TGTGCCAGCGCCGGTATGGGAGATTCACCCCTCCACTTT
TRBV11-3,TRBJ2-7,TRBD2,few,CASRLAGALYEQYF,TGTGCCAGCAGACTAGCGGGAGCCCTCTACGAGCAGTACTTC
TRBV20-1,TRBJ1-1,NA,NA,CSARDRREPNTEAFF,TGCAGTGCTAGAGATAGACGAGAACCTAACACTGAAGCTTTCTTT
TRBV6-2/TRBV6-3,TRBJ1-1,NA,medium-sized,CASTFRPTMNTEAFF,TGTGCCAGCACCTTCAGGCCGACCATGAACACTGAAGCTTTCTTT
TRBV20-1,TRBJ1-4,NA,NA,CSAGQPNEKLFF,TGCAGTGCCGGACAGCCTAATGAAAAACTGTTTTTT
TRBV7-6,TRBJ2-6,NA,few,CASSNRRGNVLTF,TGTGCCAGCAGCAACCGTAGGGGTAACGTCCTGACTTTC
TRBV12-3/TRBV12-4,TRBJ2-1,NA,NA,CASRLGFPQLEQFF,TGTGCCAGCAGGTTGGGGTTCCCCCAATTAGAGCAGTTCTTC
TRBV5-6,TRBJ2-3,NA,NA,CASSFGWPTDTQYF,TGCGCCAGCAGCTTCGGCTGGCCCACAGATACGCAGTATTTT
TRBV15,TRBJ2-5,TRBD1,NA,CATRTGGETQYF,TGTGCCACCAGGACAGGGGGAGAGACCCAGTACTTC
TRBV11-2,TRBJ2-5,NA,few,CASTAGLQETQYF,TGTGCCAGCACCGCGGGGCTACAAGAGACCCAGTACTTC
TRBV6-5,TRBJ1-1,NA,medium-sized,CASSSTGNTEAFF,TGTGCCAGCAGTTCGACAGGTAACACTGAAGCTTTCTTT
TRBV7-2,TRBJ1-2,NA,NA,CASSSQGPSGYGYTF,TGTGCCAGCAGCTCGCAAGGACCGAGCGGCTATGGCTACACCTTC
TRBV6-2/TRBV6-3,TRBJ2-4,NA,few,CASTGQNIQYF,TGTGCCAGCACGGGACAAAACATTCAGTACTTC
TRBV29-1,TRBJ2-7,TRBD1,medium-sized,CSGSTGGSSYEQYF,TGCAGCGGCTCGACAGGGGGGAGCTCCTACGAGCAGTACTTC
TRBV6-2/TRBV6-3,TRBJ1-6,NA,NA,CASRKPGAAYPLHF,TGTGCCAGCAGAAAGCCGGGGGCCGCATACCCCCTCCACTTT
TRBV6-6,TRBJ2-5,NA,few,CASSASRTETQYF,TGTGCCAGCAGTGCATCTAGGACAGAGACCCAGTACTTC
TRBV6-5,TRBJ2-7,NA,few,CASKPGPSYEQYF,TGTGCCAGCAAACCCGGACCGTCCTACGAGCAGTACTTC
TRBV15,TRBJ2-7,NA,NA,CATSREKESYEQYF,TGTGCCACCAGCAGAGAGAAGGAGAGCTACGAGCAGTACTTC
TRBV6-5,TRBJ2-7,TRBD2,few,CASRETGGSTYEQYF,TGTGCCAGCAGGGAGACGGGGGGTAGCACCTACGAGCAGTACTTC
TRBV6-5,TRBJ1-2,NA,few,CASTPQDSHGYTF,TGTGCCAGCACCCCCCAGGACAGCCATGGCTACACCTTC
TRBV20-1,TRBJ2-1,TRBD2,NA,CSARGATSGGDEQFF,TGCAGTGCTAGAGGGGCGACTAGCGGGGGCGATGAGCAGTTCTTC
TRBV27,TRBJ2-7,TRBD2,NA,CASSLTSGWGEQYF,TGTGCCAGCAGTTTAACTAGCGGCTGGGGGGAGCAGTACTTC
TRBV6-5,TRBJ2-2,NA,NA,CASNPTGTGELFF,TGTGCCAGCAACCCGACAGGAACCGGGGAGCTGTTTTTT
TRBV4-3,TRBJ1-1,TRBD1,few,CASSHRDRGPNTEAFF,TGCGCCAGCAGCCACCGGGACAGGGGGCCAAACACTGAAGCTTTCTTT
TRBV6-5,TRBJ2-5,NA,few,CASSTFYSLRETQYF,TGTGCCAGCAGTACATTTTATTCGCTAAGGGAGACCCAGTACTTC
TRBV11-1,TRBJ2-7,NA,large,CASSFSLPYEQYF,TGTGCCAGCAGCTTCTCTCTCCCTTACGAGCAGTACTTC